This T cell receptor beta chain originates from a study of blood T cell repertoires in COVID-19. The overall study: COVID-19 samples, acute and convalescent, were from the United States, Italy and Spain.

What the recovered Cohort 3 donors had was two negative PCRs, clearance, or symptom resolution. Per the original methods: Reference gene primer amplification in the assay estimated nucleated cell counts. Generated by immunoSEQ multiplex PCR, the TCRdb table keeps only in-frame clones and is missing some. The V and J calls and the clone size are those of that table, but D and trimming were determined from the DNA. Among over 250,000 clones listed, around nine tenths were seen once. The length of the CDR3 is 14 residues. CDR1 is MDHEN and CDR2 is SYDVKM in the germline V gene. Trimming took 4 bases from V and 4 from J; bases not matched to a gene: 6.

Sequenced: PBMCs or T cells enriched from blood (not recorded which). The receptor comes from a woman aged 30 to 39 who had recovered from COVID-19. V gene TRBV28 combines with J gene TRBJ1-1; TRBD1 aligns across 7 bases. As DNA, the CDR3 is TGTGCCAGCAGTTCAACAGGGGAGGTCACTGAAGCTTTCTTT. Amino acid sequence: CASSSTGEVTEAFF. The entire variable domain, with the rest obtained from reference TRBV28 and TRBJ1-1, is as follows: DVKVTQSSRYLVKRTGEKVFLECVQDMDHENMFWYRQDPGLGLRLIYFSYDVKMKEKGDIPEGYSVSREKKERFSLILESASTNQTSMYLCASSSTGEVTEAFFGQGTRLTVV.